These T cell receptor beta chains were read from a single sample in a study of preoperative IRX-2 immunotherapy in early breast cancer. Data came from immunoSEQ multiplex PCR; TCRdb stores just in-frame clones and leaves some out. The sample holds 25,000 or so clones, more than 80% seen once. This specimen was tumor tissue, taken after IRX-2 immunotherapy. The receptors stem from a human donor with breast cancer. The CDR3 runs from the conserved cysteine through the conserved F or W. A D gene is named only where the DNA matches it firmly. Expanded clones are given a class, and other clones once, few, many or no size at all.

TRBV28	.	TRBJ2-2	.	CASRSQGWTGELFF	TGTGCCAGCAGGTCACAGGGTTGGACCGGGGAGCTGTTTTTT
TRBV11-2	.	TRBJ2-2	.	CASSLAPGLLAGELFF	TGTGCCAGCAGCTTAGCCCCCGGTTTGCTAGCCGGGGAGCTGTTTTTT
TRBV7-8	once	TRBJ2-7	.	CASSLVTYEQYF	TGTGCCAGCAGCTTAGTAACCTACGAGCAGTACTTC
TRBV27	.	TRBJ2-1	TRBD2	CASSFGGGSYNEQFF	TGTGCCAGCAGTTTTGGCGGGGGGTCCTACAATGAGCAGTTCTTC
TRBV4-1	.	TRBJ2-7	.	CASSQVAAGYYEQYF	TGCGCCAGCAGCCAAGTTGCGGCAGGATACTACGAGCAGTACTTC
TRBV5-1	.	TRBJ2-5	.	CASSLMSIQETQYF	TGCGCCAGCAGCTTGATGAGCATACAAGAGACCCAGTACTTC
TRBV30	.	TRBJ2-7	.	CAWSVSGFYEQYF	TGTGCCTGGAGTGTATCGGGGTTCTACGAGCAGTACTTC
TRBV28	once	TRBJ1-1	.	CASIEILGALVSEAFF	TGTGCCAGCATCGAAATTCTGGGGGCGCTTGTCAGTGAAGCTTTCTTT
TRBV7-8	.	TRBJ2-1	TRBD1	CASRPGTGGHYNEQFF	TGTGCCAGCAGGCCCGGGACAGGGGGCCACTACAATGAGCAGTTCTTC
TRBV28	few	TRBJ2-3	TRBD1	CASSFIVGQEGWGSTDTQYF	TGTGCCAGCAGTTTTATTGTGGGACAGGAGGGTTGGGGTAGCACAGATACGCAGTATTTT